One T cell receptor beta chain is described in this entry. Enrollment of patients from Seattle took place during active infection, with longitudinal follow-up. This sample is part of a study of blood T cell repertoires in COVID-19. Looking at the study overall: Acute and convalescent COVID-19 samples came from the United States, Italy and Spain. PBMCs, B-cell-depleted T cells, or T cells provided the cDNA or gDNA that made up the material.

Germline V gene sequence: CDR1 SGDLS, CDR2 YYNGEE. V lost 3 bases, J lost 5 bases, and 10 bases stayed unmatched. CDR3 length: 15 residues. As processed by the authors: Reference gene primer amplification in the assay estimated nucleated cell counts. This table comes from immunoSEQ multiplex PCR, and its TCRdb copy is limited to in-frame clones, with some not included. The DNA gave D and trimming, while V, J and clone size come from that table. The sample lists 410,000 or so clones, about 88% occurring once. The clonotype comes from a woman aged 40 to 49 with COVID-19, enrolled during active disease. Source material: peripheral blood. J is TRBJ2-5 and V is TRBV9; 7 bases are shared with TRBD2. The CDR3 region has the DNA TGTGCCAGCAGCGAAGCGGGGATCGGGAAGGAGACCCAGTACTTC. Translating it yields CASSEAGIGKETQYF. Using reference TRBV9 and TRBJ2-5 for the parts outside the CDR3, the full variable domain is DSGVTQTPKHLITATGQRVTLRCSPRSGDLSVYWYQQSLDQGLQFLIQYYNGEERAKGNILERFSAQQFPDLHSELNLSSLELGDSALYFCASSEAGIGKETQYFGPGTRLLVL.